Here is one T cell receptor beta chain with its context. Its target is not known. Post-sort purity exceeded 98% for all sorted populations. This CDR3 is built from 15 residues. V shed 4 bases and J shed 0 bases, with 13 bases lying between them. In germline, CDR1 is SGHNT, CDR2 YYREEE (reference sequence). The entirety of the isolated RNA underwent reverse transcription, so expressed TCRB transcripts were sequenced. The data were produced by immunoSEQ multiplex PCR, yet TCRdb's version contains in-frame clones alone and is incomplete. This sample has hundreds of thousands of clones, with 15% found just once. This specimen belongs to a study of beta chain features in type 1 diabetes. Study-wide context: On cell yields, gender and age, patients and healthy donors were similar. General study findings and limits: Type 1 diabetes patients had moderately but significantly shorter TCRB CDR3s in all four CD4+ subsets. VDJ junctions sequenced from type 1 diabetes patients showed fewer insertions and more deletions.

This clonotype was obtained from a man younger than 30 with type 1 diabetes. Sequencing input: naive CD4+ T cells from blood. This chain links TRBV5-4 with TRBJ1-2; D remains ambiguous. CDR3 nucleotides: TGTGCCAGCAGCCAAGTCACAGCGGCTAACTATGGCTACACCTTC. This translates into CASSQVTAANYGYTF. Full variable domain (rest looked up from reference TRBV5-4 and TRBJ1-2): ETGVTQSPTHLIKTRGQQVTLRCSSQSGHNTVSWYQQALGQGPQFIFQYYREEENGRGNFPPRFSGLQFPNYSSELNVNALELDDSALYLCASSQVTAANYGYTFGSGTRLTVV.